The 23 T cell receptor beta chains below come from one sample, sequenced in a study of cytomegalovirus exposure and HLA in healthy donors. Primers: 60 Vbeta forward and 13 Jbeta reverse. Profiling relied on immunoSEQ multiplex PCR, and the TCRdb table lists in-frame clones only, not all of them. Of 140,000 or so clones in the sample, around 75% were seen once. Sequencing was carried out using PBMCs. These receptors were collected from a female donor in good health and CMV-seronegative.

This clone was seen only once. This chain links TRBV7-2 with TRBJ2-5; TRBD2 aligns across 13 bases. Per germline, CDR1 SGHTA and CDR2 FQGNSA. V trimming: 5 bases; J trimming: 4 bases; junction bases outside the gene matches: 7. The CDR3 runs 16 residues. The CDR3 spells CASSPRTSGRGETQYF. Written as DNA, the CDR3 is TGTGCCAGCAGCCCCAGGACTAGCGGGAGAGGAGAGACCCAGTACTTC. Together with reference TRBV7-2 and TRBJ2-5, the CDR3 gives the full variable domain: GAGVSQSPSNKVTEKGKDVELRCDPISGHTALYWYRQSLGQGLEFLIYFQGNSAPDKSGLPSDRFSAERTGGSVSTLTIQRTQQEDSAVYLCASSPRTSGRGETQYFGPGTRLLVL.

With respect to this clone: One end of the junction fails to match germline, which may point to a read error. The gene calls are TRBV7-9 and TRBJ2-1; possibly TRBD1 for D (7 bases). Germline V gene sequence: CDR1 SEHNR, CDR2 FQNEAQ (reference sequence). This CDR3 is 15 amino acids long. The CDR3 sequence is CTSSSAGQYTNEQFF. In nucleotides, the CDR3 is TGTACCAGCAGCTCCGCGGGACAGTACACTAATGAGCAGTTCTTC.

This rearrangement joins TRBV5-4 to TRBJ2-7; 14 nucleotides align to TRBD2. CDR1 SGHNT and CDR2 YYREEE come from the germline V gene (reference sequence). The CDR3 length is 14 residues. V was pared by 3 bases and J by 6 bases, with 2 bases of the junction left unmatched. As DNA, the CDR3 is TGTGCCAGCAGCTCGGGACTAGCGGGAGTCGAGCAGTACTTC. Encoded protein: CASSSGLAGVEQYF.

The chain recombines TRBV6-5 with TRBJ1-1; 9 nucleotides match TRBD1. The V gene's germline CDR1 is MNHEY and CDR2 SVGAGI. The CDR3 runs 11 residues. The V segment lost 4 bases and the J segment 10 bases; nucleotides outside the gene matches: 1. In nucleotides, the CDR3 is TGTGCCAGCAGTTCGGACAGGGGAGCTTTCTTT. This sequence encodes CASSSDRGAFF.

The rearrangement joins TRBV28 to TRBJ2-5; D is undetermined. The J call could be wrong; TRBJ2-7 is a better fit for the DNA end. The CDR3 length is 12 residues. Germline-derived CDR1 and CDR2 are MDHEN and SYDVKM. The CDR3 DNA sequence: TGTGCCAGCAGTTTATCGAGGTACGAGCAGTACTTC. Encoded protein: CASSLSRYEQYF.

A few counts support this clone. CDR3 sequence reads: CASSISTGSSGNTIYF. Written as DNA, the CDR3 is TGTGCCAGCAGCATCTCTACAGGGAGCTCTGGAAACACCATATATTTT. The rearrangement links TRBV13 to TRBJ1-3; the D gene is possibly TRBD1 (6 bases). CDR3 length: 16 amino acids. The germline CDR1 and CDR2 sequences are PRHDT and FYEKMQ (reference sequence). V dropped 5 bases and J dropped 0 bases, with 14 bases sitting between them. The full variable domain, in which reference TRBV13 and TRBJ1-3 provide the parts outside the CDR3, is AAGVIQSPRHLIKEKRETATLKCYPIPRHDTVYWYQQGPGQDPQFLISFYEKMQSDKGSIPDRFSAQQFSDYHSELNMSSLELGDSALYFCASSISTGSSGNTIYFGEGSWLTVV.

V and J are TRBV15 and TRBJ2-3; 9 positions agree with TRBD2. Germline CDR1 reads LNHNV; CDR2 reads YYDKDF (reference sequence). V lost 5 bases and J lost 3; bases outside the gene matches: 3. CDR3 size: 14 residues. The chain's CDR3 is CATSGGLATDTQYF. The CDR3 bases are TGTGCCACCAGCGGTGGACTAGCGACAGATACGCAGTATTTT.

Of note for this clone: Relative to the germline gene, one junction end is altered; a read error may explain this. The rearrangement links TRBV5-1 to TRBJ2-7, with 8 bases matching TRBD1. Germline assignment: CDR1 SGHRS and CDR2 YFSETQ. The CDR3 runs 13 residues. CDR3 loop: CASSRTGNNEQCF. The CDR3 region has the DNA TGCGCCAGCAGCCGGACAGGGAATAACGAGCAGTGCTTC.

The chain combines TRBV2 with TRBJ2-5; D perhaps matches TRBD2 (5 bases). This CDR3 comprises 14 residues. Germline CDR1 and CDR2: SNHLY and FYNNEI. Trimming pared 4 bases from V and 0 bases from J, leaving 9 bases between. The CDR3 loop reads CASSGTGYQETQYF. The CDR3 nucleotides are TGTGCCAGCAGTGGGACGGGGTACCAAGAGACCCAGTACTTC.

This clone showed up just a few times. The genes are TRBV28 and TRBJ2-1, with D possibly matching TRBD1 (6 bases). V was shortened by 3 bases and J by 7 bases, with 19 bases between the two germline ends. From germline, CDR1 is MDHEN and CDR2 SYDVKM. There are 16 residues in the CDR3. The CDR3 DNA reads TGTGCCAGCAGTTTTCTTAATAGTGGGGGCTATAATGAGCAGTTCTTC. This sequence encodes CASSFLNSGGYNEQFF.

This clone was seen a few times. The V call is TRBV30, the J call TRBJ2-1; 11 bases map to TRBD2. The germline CDR1 and CDR2 sequences are GTSNPN and SVGIG (reference sequence). Trimming at V came to 8 bases and at J to 5 bases, leaving 8 bases not matched to a gene. This CDR3 is 14 amino acids long. The CDR3 spells CARNLAGGNNEQFF. DNA of the CDR3: TGTGCCAGGAATCTAGCGGGAGGAAACAATGAGCAGTTCTTC.

The chain recombines TRBV5-1 with TRBJ2-3, with TRBD2 identical over 8 bases. CDR3 length: 16 amino acids. With V trimmed by 0 bases and J by 2 bases, 5 bases remained unmatched. Germline V lookup: CDR1 SGHRS, CDR2 YFSETQ. As DNA, the CDR3 is TGCGCCAGCAGCTTGGGTACTAGCGGATACACAGATACGCAGTATTTT. It translates to CASSLGTSGYTDTQYF.

This chain connects TRBV28 to TRBJ2-1, with a tentative D call TRBD2 (6 bases). The V end was cut by 3 bases, the J end by 6 bases, with 12 bases between. The V gene's germline CDR1 is MDHEN and CDR2 SYDVKM. The CDR3 runs to 14 residues. CDR3 nucleotides: TGTGCCAGCAGTTTTGGGGCTAGCGTCAATGAGCAGTTCTTC. It codes for CASSFGASVNEQFF.

Here the CDR3 DNA reads TGTGCCAGCACCTGGGACAGCCGCAATCAGCCCCAGCATTTT. Residues: CASTWDSRNQPQHF. The gene calls are TRBV6-6 and TRBJ1-5; 7 positions match TRBD1. The V gene end was trimmed by 7 bases and the J gene end by 2 bases; junction bases not matched to a gene: 5. In germline, CDR1 is MNHNY, CDR2 SVGAGI (reference sequence). CDR3 length: 14 residues.

The chain carries TRBV2 and TRBJ1-3, with a tentative D call TRBD1 (5 bases). There are 16 residues in the CDR3. V shed 4 bases and J shed 0 bases, with 13 bases lying between them. Per germline, CDR1 SNHLY and CDR2 FYNNEI. The CDR3 here is CASSAQGRYSGNTIYF. CDR3 nucleotides: TGTGCCAGCAGTGCCCAGGGTAGATACTCTGGAAACACCATATATTTT. The complete variable domain, with remaining parts taken from reference TRBV2 and TRBJ1-3, reads EPEVTQTPSHQVTQMGQEVILRCVPISNHLYFYWYRQILGQKVEFLVSFYNNEISEKSEIFDDQFSVERPDGSNFTLKIRSTKLEDSAMYFCASSAQGRYSGNTIYFGEGSWLTVV.

The V call is TRBV19, the J call TRBJ2-1, with unresolved D. The CDR3 is 12 residues long. V gave up 3 bases and J gave up 3 bases, with 3 bases separating them. CDR1 and CDR2 (germline): LNHDA, SQIVND (reference sequence). The CDR3 DNA reads TGTGCCAGTAGTATTCGCTACAATGAGCAGTTCTTC. Its translation: CASSIRYNEQFF.

CDR3 bases: TGTGCCAGCAGCCTCGGGACTCCCACAGATACGCAGTATTTT. The encoded protein is CASSLGTPTDTQYF. V usage is TRBV5-6 and J usage is TRBJ2-3; tentatively, D is TRBD2 (6 bases). Germline loops: CDR1 SGHDT, CDR2 YYEEEE. Deletions cut 4 bases from V and 2 bases from J, with 11 bases between. The CDR3 is 14 residues long.

The V call is TRBV13, the J call TRBJ2-7; 9 nucleotides match TRBD1. Per the germline V gene, CDR1 is PRHDT and CDR2 is FYEKMQ (reference sequence). Trimming took 5 bases from V and 2 from J; bases not matched to a gene: 7. The CDR3 length is 15 residues. Written as DNA, the CDR3 is TGTGCCAGCAGCACTGGGACAGGGTTACCCTACGAGCAGTACTTC. It is translated as CASSTGTGLPYEQYF. Using reference TRBV13 and TRBJ2-7 for the parts outside the CDR3, the full variable domain is AAGVIQSPRHLIKEKRETATLKCYPIPRHDTVYWYQQGPGQDPQFLISFYEKMQSDKGSIPDRFSAQQFSDYHSELNMSSLELGDSALYFCASSTGTGLPYEQYFGPGTRLTVT.

The DNA for the CDR3 is TGTGCCAGCAGTTACTCGAGCATAAACTACGAGCAGTACTTC. This translates into CASSYSSINYEQYF. The gene calls are TRBV6-5 and TRBJ2-7; D call uncertain. V shed 0 bases and J shed 3 bases, with 9 bases lying between them. The CDR3 spans 14 residues. Germline assignment: CDR1 MNHEY and CDR2 SVGAGI.

The chain has TRBV27 and TRBJ2-7, with TRBD2 matching over 11 bases. V trimming: 2 bases; J trimming: 4 bases; junction bases outside the gene matches: 4. The CDR3 has 15 residues. The germline V gene has CDR1 MNHEY and CDR2 SMNVEV (reference sequence). CDR3 in amino acids: CASSLIAGGLYEQYF. The CDR3 nucleotides are TGTGCCAGCAGTTTAATAGCGGGAGGGTTATACGAGCAGTACTTC.

This clone was seen a handful of times. CDR3 residues: CASSHARDIHYEQYF. Written as DNA, the CDR3 is TGTGCCAGCAGCCACGCCCGGGACATACACTACGAGCAGTACTTC. This chain joins TRBV14 and TRBJ2-7; TRBD1 is a possible D gene (6 bases). CDR3 size: 15 residues. V lost 3 bases and J lost 3, with 15 bases in between. The V gene's germline CDR1 is SGHDN and CDR2 FVKESK.

This clone was observed a single time. The chain joins TRBV11-1 to TRBJ2-7; D ambiguous. Deletions cut 2 bases from V and 6 bases from J, with 11 bases between. Germline CDR1 SGHAT, CDR2 FQDESV (reference sequence). This CDR3 has 13 residues. This CDR3 reads CASSLISYTEQYF. The CDR3 DNA sequence: TGTGCCAGCAGCTTAATATCGTACACCGAGCAGTACTTC.

The rearrangement joins TRBV5-1 to TRBJ1-1; the D is unclear. The germline V gene has CDR1 SGHRS and CDR2 YFSETQ. The CDR3 contains 14 residues. Trimming removed 1 base from V and 1 base from J, with 8 bases in between. DNA for the CDR3: TGCGCCAGCAGCTTGCTTACAGAGAACACTGAAGCTTTCTTT. This gives the protein CASSLLTENTEAFF.